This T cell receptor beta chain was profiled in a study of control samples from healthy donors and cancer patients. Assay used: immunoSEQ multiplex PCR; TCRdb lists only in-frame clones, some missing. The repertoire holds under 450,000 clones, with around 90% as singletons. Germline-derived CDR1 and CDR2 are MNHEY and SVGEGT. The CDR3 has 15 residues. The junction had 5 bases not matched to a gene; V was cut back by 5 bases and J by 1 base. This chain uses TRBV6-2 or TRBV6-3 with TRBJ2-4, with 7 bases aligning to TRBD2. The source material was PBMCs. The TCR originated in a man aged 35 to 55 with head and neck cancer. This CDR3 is CASSLLAEAKNIQYF. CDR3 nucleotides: TGTGCCAGCAGTCTCCTAGCGGAGGCCAAAAACATTCAGTACTTC.